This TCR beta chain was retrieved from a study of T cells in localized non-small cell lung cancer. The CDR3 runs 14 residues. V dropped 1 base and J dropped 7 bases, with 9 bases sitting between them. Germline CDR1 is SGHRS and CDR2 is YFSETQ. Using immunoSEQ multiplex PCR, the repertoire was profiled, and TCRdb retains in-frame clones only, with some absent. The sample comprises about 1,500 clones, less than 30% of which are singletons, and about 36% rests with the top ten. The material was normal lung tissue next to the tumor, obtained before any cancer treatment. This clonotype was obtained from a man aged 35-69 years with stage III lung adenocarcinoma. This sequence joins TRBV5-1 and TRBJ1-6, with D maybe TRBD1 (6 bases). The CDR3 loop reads CASSLTGINSPLHF. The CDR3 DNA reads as TGCGCCAGCAGCTTGACAGGGATCAATTCACCCCTCCACTTT.